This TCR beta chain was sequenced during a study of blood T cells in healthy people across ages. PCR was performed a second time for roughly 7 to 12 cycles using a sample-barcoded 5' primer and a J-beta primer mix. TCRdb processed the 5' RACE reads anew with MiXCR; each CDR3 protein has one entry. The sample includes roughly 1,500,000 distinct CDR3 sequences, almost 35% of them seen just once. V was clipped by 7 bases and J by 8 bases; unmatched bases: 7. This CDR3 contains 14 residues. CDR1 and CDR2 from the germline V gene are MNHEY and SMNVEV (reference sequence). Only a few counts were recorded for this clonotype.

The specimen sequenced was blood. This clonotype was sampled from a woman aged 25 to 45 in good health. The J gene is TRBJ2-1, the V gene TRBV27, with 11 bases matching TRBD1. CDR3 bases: TGTGCCAGCACCAACGGGACAGGGGGATATGAGCAGTTCTTC. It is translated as CASTNGTGGYEQFF.